This is a list of T cell receptor beta chains from one sample in a study of blood T cell repertoires in COVID-19. Data came from immunoSEQ multiplex PCR; TCRdb stores just in-frame clones and leaves some out. The sample lists 95,000 to 150,000 clones, around 77% seen once, with approximately 16% in the top ten. Specimen: peripheral blood. Every receptor here comes from a man aged 60-69 years with active or convalescent COVID-19. Each CDR3 is given with its conserved first and last residue. A D gene is named only where the DNA matches it firmly. Clone size is shown for a subset of rows, as once, few, many or a class of expanded clone.

v_call: TRBV27
clone_size: -
d_call: TRBD1
j_call: TRBJ1-2
cdr3_aa: CASSSTDRLAIYGYTF
cdr3_nt: TGTGCCAGCAGTTCCACGGACAGGTTGGCAATCTATGGCTACACCTTC

v_call: TRBV6-2/TRBV6-3
clone_size: many
d_call: -
j_call: TRBJ1-1
cdr3_aa: CASSSGLTEAFF
cdr3_nt: TGTGCCAGCAGTTCGGGACTCACTGAAGCTTTCTTT

v_call: TRBV7-9
clone_size: -
d_call: -
j_call: TRBJ2-3
cdr3_aa: CASSLQNVAALTDTQYF
cdr3_nt: TGTGCCAGCAGCTTACAGAACGTGGCGGCTCTCACAGATACGCAGTATTTT

v_call: TRBV5-6
clone_size: -
d_call: TRBD1
j_call: TRBJ1-2
cdr3_aa: CASSFRQGVNYGYTF
cdr3_nt: TGTGCCAGCAGCTTCAGACAGGGGGTAAACTATGGCTACACCTTC

v_call: TRBV7-6
clone_size: -
d_call: -
j_call: TRBJ1-1
cdr3_aa: CASSLLDGKAFF
cdr3_nt: TGTGCCAGCAGCTTACTTGACGGGAAAGCTTTCTTT

v_call: TRBV5-1
clone_size: -
d_call: -
j_call: TRBJ2-3
cdr3_aa: CASTIDGGGEDTQYF
cdr3_nt: TGCGCCAGCACCATTGACGGGGGAGGCGAAGATACGCAGTATTTT

v_call: TRBV9
clone_size: once
d_call: -
j_call: TRBJ1-1
cdr3_aa: CASSPTGGQNTEAFF
cdr3_nt: TGTGCCAGCAGCCCCACGGGGGGACAGAACACTGAAGCTTTCTTT

v_call: TRBV18
clone_size: few
d_call: TRBD2
j_call: TRBJ2-2
cdr3_aa: CASSPRGSGKNTGELFF
cdr3_nt: TGTGCCAGCTCACCCCGGGGTAGCGGGAAGAACACCGGGGAGCTGTTTTTT

v_call: TRBV18
clone_size: -
d_call: -
j_call: TRBJ1-5
cdr3_aa: CASSPGSAGQPQHF
cdr3_nt: TGTGCCAGCTCACCAGGCTCTGCGGGTCAGCCCCAGCATTTT

v_call: TRBV7-8
clone_size: -
d_call: -
j_call: TRBJ1-3
cdr3_aa: CASSLASPLYF
cdr3_nt: TGTGCCAGCAGCTTGGCCTCCCCTTTATATTTT

v_call: TRBV5-4
clone_size: -
d_call: TRBD2
j_call: TRBJ2-2
cdr3_aa: CASSLAGGPRTGELFF
cdr3_nt: TGTGCCAGCAGCCTGGCGGGGGGCCCGCGGACCGGGGAGCTGTTTTTT

v_call: TRBV6-2/TRBV6-3
clone_size: -
d_call: -
j_call: TRBJ2-5
cdr3_aa: CASSYEAGVPKETQYF
cdr3_nt: TGTGCCAGCAGTTACGAGGCAGGGGTTCCCAAAGAGACCCAGTACTTC

v_call: TRBV7-2
clone_size: -
d_call: -
j_call: TRBJ2-6
cdr3_aa: CASSPPRGSSGANVLTF
cdr3_nt: TGTGCCAGCAGCCCTCCCCGGGGGAGCTCTGGGGCCAACGTCCTGACTTTC

v_call: TRBV12-3/TRBV12-4
clone_size: -
d_call: -
j_call: TRBJ1-1
cdr3_aa: CASRVRNTEAFF
cdr3_nt: TGTGCCAGCAGGGTTAGGAACACTGAAGCTTTCTTT

v_call: TRBV24-1
clone_size: -
d_call: TRBD2
j_call: TRBJ2-1
cdr3_aa: CATSDPLAGFYNEQFF
cdr3_nt: TGTGCCACCAGTGATCCTCTAGCGGGGTTCTACAATGAGCAGTTCTTC

v_call: TRBV7-3
clone_size: -
d_call: -
j_call: TRBJ2-3
cdr3_aa: CASSLTGQPTDTQYF
cdr3_nt: TGTGCCAGCAGCTTAACTGGCCAACCCACAGATACGCAGTATTTT

v_call: TRBV7-9
clone_size: -
d_call: TRBD1
j_call: TRBJ2-3
cdr3_aa: CASSLTGSTDTQYF
cdr3_nt: TGTGCCAGCAGCTTGACAGGGAGCACAGATACGCAGTATTTT

v_call: TRBV4-2
clone_size: -
d_call: -
j_call: TRBJ2-3
cdr3_aa: CASSQGVGDTQYF
cdr3_nt: TGTGCCAGCAGCCAGGGAGTGGGAGATACGCAGTATTTT

v_call: TRBV4-3
clone_size: -
d_call: -
j_call: TRBJ2-7
cdr3_aa: CASSQNRAYEQYF
cdr3_nt: TGCGCCAGCAGCCAAAACAGAGCCTACGAGCAGTACTTC

v_call: TRBV27
clone_size: -
d_call: TRBD2
j_call: TRBJ2-7
cdr3_aa: CASSTLAGRVYEQYF
cdr3_nt: TGTGCCAGCAGTACCTTAGCGGGGAGGGTCTACGAGCAGTACTTC

v_call: TRBV27
clone_size: -
d_call: -
j_call: TRBJ1-6
cdr3_aa: CASSSSKSRTATLISPLHF
cdr3_nt: TGTGCCAGCAGTTCCTCGAAATCTAGGACTGCGACTCTTATTTCACCCCTCCACTTT

v_call: TRBV28
clone_size: -
d_call: -
j_call: TRBJ1-5
cdr3_aa: CASRLGGPSNQPQHF
cdr3_nt: TGTGCCAGCCGTCTGGGAGGGCCCAGCAATCAGCCCCAGCATTTT

v_call: TRBV20-1
clone_size: -
d_call: -
j_call: TRBJ2-7
cdr3_aa: CSASGMDTSYEQYF
cdr3_nt: TGCAGTGCTAGTGGAATGGACACCTCCTACGAGCAGTACTTC

v_call: TRBV20-1
clone_size: -
d_call: TRBD2
j_call: TRBJ2-1
cdr3_aa: CSASSLAGPYNEQFF
cdr3_nt: TGCAGTGCTAGTTCACTAGCGGGACCTTACAATGAGCAGTTCTTC

v_call: TRBV30
clone_size: -
d_call: -
j_call: TRBJ1-2
cdr3_aa: CAWSIETLNYYGYTF
cdr3_nt: TGTGCCTGGAGTATAGAAACCCTTAACTACTATGGCTACACCTTC

v_call: TRBV14
clone_size: few
d_call: -
j_call: TRBJ2-2
cdr3_aa: CASSLAGQTYRSTGELFF
cdr3_nt: TGTGCCAGCAGCCTGGCGGGGCAGACATATAGGAGCACCGGGGAGCTGTTTTTT

v_call: TRBV6-5
clone_size: -
d_call: -
j_call: TRBJ1-1
cdr3_aa: CASSFGTEAFF
cdr3_nt: TGTGCCAGCAGTTTCGGCACTGAAGCTTTCTTT

v_call: TRBV10-3
clone_size: -
d_call: TRBD2
j_call: TRBJ2-3
cdr3_aa: CAIRGDGLAGSTDTQYF
cdr3_nt: TGTGCCATCAGGGGGGACGGACTAGCGGGAAGCACAGATACGCAGTATTTT

v_call: TRBV18
clone_size: -
d_call: -
j_call: TRBJ1-1
cdr3_aa: CASSPNSNTEAFF
cdr3_nt: TGTGCCAGCTCACCAAACTCGAACACTGAAGCTTTCTTT

v_call: TRBV4-1
clone_size: -
d_call: TRBD1
j_call: TRBJ1-2
cdr3_aa: CASSQEASGGTLNYGYTF
cdr3_nt: TGCGCCAGCAGCCAAGAGGCCTCAGGGGGCACCCTTAACTATGGCTACACCTTC

v_call: TRBV5-1
clone_size: -
d_call: TRBD1
j_call: TRBJ2-5
cdr3_aa: CASSLQTGDGETQYF
cdr3_nt: TGCGCCAGCAGCCTACAAACAGGGGACGGAGAGACCCAGTACTTC

v_call: TRBV10-3
clone_size: -
d_call: TRBD2
j_call: TRBJ2-2
cdr3_aa: CAISPGTSGIGGELFF
cdr3_nt: TGTGCCATCAGCCCCGGGACTAGCGGGATCGGCGGGGAGCTGTTTTTT

v_call: TRBV11-2
clone_size: few
d_call: -
j_call: TRBJ2-1
cdr3_aa: CASSLSGQSYNEQFF
cdr3_nt: TGTGCCAGCAGCTTAAGCGGCCAATCCTACAATGAGCAGTTCTTC

v_call: TRBV5-1
clone_size: -
d_call: -
j_call: TRBJ1-1
cdr3_aa: CASSRQELNTEAFF
cdr3_nt: TGCGCCAGCAGCCGACAGGAATTGAACACTGAAGCTTTCTTT

v_call: TRBV29-1
clone_size: -
d_call: -
j_call: TRBJ2-7
cdr3_aa: CSVERGGEESEQYF
cdr3_nt: TGCAGCGTTGAAAGGGGCGGGGAGGAAAGCGAGCAGTACTTC

v_call: TRBV28
clone_size: few
d_call: TRBD1
j_call: TRBJ1-2
cdr3_aa: CASVSGQGSDGYTF
cdr3_nt: TGTGCCAGCGTGTCGGGACAGGGGTCGGATGGCTACACCTTC

v_call: TRBV27
clone_size: -
d_call: TRBD1
j_call: TRBJ1-2
cdr3_aa: CASRLSGGAGGYTF
cdr3_nt: TGTGCCAGCAGGCTTTCAGGGGGCGCGGGTGGCTACACCTTC

v_call: TRBV18
clone_size: -
d_call: -
j_call: TRBJ2-2
cdr3_aa: CASSLRDKNTGELFF
cdr3_nt: TGTGCCAGCTCCCTCCGGGACAAGAACACCGGGGAGCTGTTTTTT

v_call: TRBV7-2
clone_size: -
d_call: -
j_call: TRBJ2-1
cdr3_aa: CASSPPGIYNEQFF
cdr3_nt: TGTGCCAGCAGCCCCCCAGGGATATACAATGAGCAGTTCTTC

v_call: TRBV7-2
clone_size: -
d_call: TRBD2
j_call: TRBJ2-7
cdr3_aa: CASSWTSEPVEQYF
cdr3_nt: TGTGCCAGCAGCTGGACTAGCGAGCCTGTCGAGCAGTACTTC

v_call: TRBV7-2
clone_size: -
d_call: TRBD2
j_call: TRBJ2-1
cdr3_aa: CASSPWGLAGSYNEQFF
cdr3_nt: TGTGCCAGCAGCCCCTGGGGACTAGCGGGATCCTACAATGAGCAGTTCTTC

v_call: TRBV7-9
clone_size: few
d_call: -
j_call: TRBJ1-5
cdr3_aa: CASSPPGQGRNQPQHF
cdr3_nt: TGTGCCAGCAGCCCCCCCGGCCAGGGGAGAAATCAGCCCCAGCATTTT